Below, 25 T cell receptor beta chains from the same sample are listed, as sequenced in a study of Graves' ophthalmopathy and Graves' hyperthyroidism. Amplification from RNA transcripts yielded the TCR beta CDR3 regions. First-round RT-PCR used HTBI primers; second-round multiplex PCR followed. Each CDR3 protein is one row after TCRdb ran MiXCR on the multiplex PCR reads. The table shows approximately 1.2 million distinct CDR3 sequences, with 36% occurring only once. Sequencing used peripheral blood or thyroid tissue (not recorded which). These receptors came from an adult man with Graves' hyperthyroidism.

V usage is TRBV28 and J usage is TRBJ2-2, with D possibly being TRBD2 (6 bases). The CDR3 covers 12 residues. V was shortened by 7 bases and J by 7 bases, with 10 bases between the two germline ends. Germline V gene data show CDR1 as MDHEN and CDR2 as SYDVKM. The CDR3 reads CASTLGGGELFF. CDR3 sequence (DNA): TGTGCCAGCACTCTGGGGGGCGGGGAGCTGTTTTTT.

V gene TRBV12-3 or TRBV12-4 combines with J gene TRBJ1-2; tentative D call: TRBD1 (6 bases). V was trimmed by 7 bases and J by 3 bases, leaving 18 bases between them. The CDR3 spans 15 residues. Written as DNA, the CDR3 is TGTGCCAGCAAAAAAAACAGGGCTTTTGACTATGGCTACACCTTC. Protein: CASKKNRAFDYGYTF.

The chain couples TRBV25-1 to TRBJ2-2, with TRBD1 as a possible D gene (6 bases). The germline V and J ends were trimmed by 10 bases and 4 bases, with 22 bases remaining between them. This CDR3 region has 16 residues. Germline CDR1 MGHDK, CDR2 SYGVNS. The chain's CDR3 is CAIKNRDTRLTGELFF. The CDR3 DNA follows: TGTGCCATCAAGAACCGGGACACTCGTCTCACCGGGGAGCTGTTTTTT.

The CDR3 nucleotides read TGTGCCAGCCGTTGGACATGGAGTGAAAAACTGTTTTTT. Translating it yields CASRWTWSEKLFF. This chain links TRBV6-6 with TRBJ1-4; weak D call: TRBD1 (5 bases). This CDR3 is built from 13 residues. With 8 bases removed from V and 7 bases from J, the gap between germline ends came to 14 bases. Germline lookup yields CDR1 MNHNY and CDR2 SVGAGI (reference sequence).

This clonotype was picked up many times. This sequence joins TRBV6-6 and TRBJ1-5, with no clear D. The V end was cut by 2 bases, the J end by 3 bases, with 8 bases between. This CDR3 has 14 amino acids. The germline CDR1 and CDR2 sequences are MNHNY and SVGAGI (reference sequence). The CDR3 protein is CASSYRVINQPQHF. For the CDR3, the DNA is TGTGCCAGCAGTTACCGGGTAATCAATCAGCCCCAGCATTTT.

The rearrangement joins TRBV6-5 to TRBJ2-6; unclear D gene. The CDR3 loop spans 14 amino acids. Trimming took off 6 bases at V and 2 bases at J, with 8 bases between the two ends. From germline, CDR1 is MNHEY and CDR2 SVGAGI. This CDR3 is CASRRYTGANVLTF. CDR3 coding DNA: TGTGCCAGCAGAAGATATACTGGGGCCAACGTCCTGACTTTC.

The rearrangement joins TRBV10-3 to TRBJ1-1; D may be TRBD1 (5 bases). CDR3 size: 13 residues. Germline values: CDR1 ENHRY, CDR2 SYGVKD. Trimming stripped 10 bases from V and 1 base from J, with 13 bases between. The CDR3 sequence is CASGGEQNTEAFF. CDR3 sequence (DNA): TGTGCCAGCGGGGGGGAACAGAACACTGAAGCTTTCTTT.

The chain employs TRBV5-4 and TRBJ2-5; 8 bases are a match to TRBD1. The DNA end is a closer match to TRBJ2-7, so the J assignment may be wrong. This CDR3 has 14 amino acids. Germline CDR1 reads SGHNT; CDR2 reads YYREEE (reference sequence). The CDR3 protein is CASSLGQTGGEQYF. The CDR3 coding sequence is TGTGCCAGCAGCCTGGGACAAACAGGGGGCGAGCAGTACTTC.

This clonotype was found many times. The CDR3 bases are TGTGCCAGCAGTACCCATGCGGGAGCTAACTATGGCTACACCTTC. The encoded protein is CASSTHAGANYGYTF. The rearrangement links TRBV6-1 to TRBJ1-2; D unresolved. CDR3 length: 15 residues. Germline V lookup: CDR1 MNHNS, CDR2 SASEGT. Trimming took off 5 bases at V and 0 bases at J, with 13 bases between the two ends.

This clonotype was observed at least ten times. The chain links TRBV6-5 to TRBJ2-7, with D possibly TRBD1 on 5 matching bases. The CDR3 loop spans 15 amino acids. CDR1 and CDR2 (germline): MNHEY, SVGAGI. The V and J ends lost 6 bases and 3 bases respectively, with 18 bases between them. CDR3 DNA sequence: TGTGCCAGCAGCGTACCCAAGGGGCAGGGCTACGAGCAGTACTTC. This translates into CASSVPKGQGYEQYF.

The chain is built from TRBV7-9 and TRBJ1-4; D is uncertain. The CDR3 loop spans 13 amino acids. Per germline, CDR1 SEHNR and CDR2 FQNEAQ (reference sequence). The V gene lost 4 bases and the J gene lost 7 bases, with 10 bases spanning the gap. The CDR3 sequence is CASSWAVGEKLFF. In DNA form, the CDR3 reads TGTGCCAGCAGCTGGGCAGTTGGTGAAAAACTGTTTTTT.

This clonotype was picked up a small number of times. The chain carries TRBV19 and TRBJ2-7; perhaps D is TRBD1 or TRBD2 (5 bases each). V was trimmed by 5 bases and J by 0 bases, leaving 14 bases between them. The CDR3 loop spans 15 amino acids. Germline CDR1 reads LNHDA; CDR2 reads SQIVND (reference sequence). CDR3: CASSPRDPYSYEQYF. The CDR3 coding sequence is TGTGCCAGTAGTCCCCGGGACCCCTACTCCTACGAGCAGTACTTC. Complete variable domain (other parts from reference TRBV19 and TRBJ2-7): DGGITQSPKYLFRKEGQNVTLSCEQNLNHDAMYWYRQDPGQGLRLIYYSQIVNDFQKGDIAEGYSVSREKKESFPLTVTSAQKNPTAFYLCASSPRDPYSYEQYFGPGTRLTVT.

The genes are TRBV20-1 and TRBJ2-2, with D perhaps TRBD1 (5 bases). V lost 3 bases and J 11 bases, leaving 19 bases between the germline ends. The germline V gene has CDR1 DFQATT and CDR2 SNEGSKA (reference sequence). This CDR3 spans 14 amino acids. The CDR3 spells CSASRLGAGGELFF. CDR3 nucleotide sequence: TGCAGTGCTAGCCGTTTAGGGGCCGGCGGAGAGCTGTTTTTT.

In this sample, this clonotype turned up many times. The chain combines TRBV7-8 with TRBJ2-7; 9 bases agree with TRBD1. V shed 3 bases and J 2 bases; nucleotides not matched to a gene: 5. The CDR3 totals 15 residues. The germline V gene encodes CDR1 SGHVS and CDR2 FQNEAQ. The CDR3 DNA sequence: TGTGCCAGCAGCTTCCCCGGGACAGGGCCCTACGAGCAGTACTTC. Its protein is CASSFPGTGPYEQYF.

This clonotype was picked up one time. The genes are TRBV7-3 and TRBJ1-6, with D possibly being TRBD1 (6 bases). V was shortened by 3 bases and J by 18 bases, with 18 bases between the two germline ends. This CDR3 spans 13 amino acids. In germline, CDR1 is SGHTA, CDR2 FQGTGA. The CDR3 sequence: CASSLSLGQPPHF. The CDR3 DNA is TGTGCCAGCAGCTTGAGTCTGGGACAACCTCCCCACTTT.

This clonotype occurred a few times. CDR3 region: CASSLAGLNEKLFF. The CDR3 bases are TGTGCCAGCAGTTTGGCGGGGTTGAATGAAAAACTGTTTTTT. The chain carries TRBV7-2 and TRBJ1-4; D call uncertain. The CDR3 loop spans 14 amino acids. V was trimmed by 6 bases and J by 5 bases, leaving 13 bases between them. CDR1 is SGHTA and CDR2 is FQGNSA in the germline V gene.

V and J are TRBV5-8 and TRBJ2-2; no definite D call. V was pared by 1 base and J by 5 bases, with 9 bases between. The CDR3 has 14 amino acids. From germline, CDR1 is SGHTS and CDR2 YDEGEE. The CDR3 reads CASSLMWKTGELFF. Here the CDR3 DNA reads TGTGCCAGCAGCTTGATGTGGAAAACCGGGGAGCTGTTTTTT.

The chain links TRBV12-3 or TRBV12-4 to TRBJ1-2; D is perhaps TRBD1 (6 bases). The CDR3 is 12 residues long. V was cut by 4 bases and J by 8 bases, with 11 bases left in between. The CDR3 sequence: CASSSSRGGYTF. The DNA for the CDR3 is TGTGCCAGCAGTTCGTCCAGGGGCGGCTACACCTTC.

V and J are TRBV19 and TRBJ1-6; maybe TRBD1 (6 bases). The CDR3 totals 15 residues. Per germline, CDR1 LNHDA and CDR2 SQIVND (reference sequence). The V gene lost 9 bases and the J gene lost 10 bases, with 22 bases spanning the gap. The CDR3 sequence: CASSKLAGAYSPLHF. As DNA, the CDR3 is TGTGCCAGCAGCAAACTAGCGGGGGCCTACTCACCCCTCCACTTT.

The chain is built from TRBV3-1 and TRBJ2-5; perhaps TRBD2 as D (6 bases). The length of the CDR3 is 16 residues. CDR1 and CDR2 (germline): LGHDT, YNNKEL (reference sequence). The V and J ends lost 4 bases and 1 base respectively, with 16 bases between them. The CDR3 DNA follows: TGTGCCAGCAGCCGAAACCCAGGAGGGATCCAAGAGACCCAGTACTTC. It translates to CASSRNPGGIQETQYF.

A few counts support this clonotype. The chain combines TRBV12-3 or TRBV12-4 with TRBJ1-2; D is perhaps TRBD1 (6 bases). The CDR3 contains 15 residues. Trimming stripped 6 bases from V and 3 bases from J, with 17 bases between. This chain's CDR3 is CASSFGQLGHYGYTF. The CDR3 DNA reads TGTGCCAGCAGCTTTGGACAGCTAGGGCACTATGGCTACACCTTC.

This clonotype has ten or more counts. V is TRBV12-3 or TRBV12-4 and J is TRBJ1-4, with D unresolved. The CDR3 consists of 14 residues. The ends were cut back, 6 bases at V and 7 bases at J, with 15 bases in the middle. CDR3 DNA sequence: TGTGCCAGCAGCTTTGGCGGAGGCGGTGAAAAACTGTTTTTT. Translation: CASSFGGGGEKLFF.

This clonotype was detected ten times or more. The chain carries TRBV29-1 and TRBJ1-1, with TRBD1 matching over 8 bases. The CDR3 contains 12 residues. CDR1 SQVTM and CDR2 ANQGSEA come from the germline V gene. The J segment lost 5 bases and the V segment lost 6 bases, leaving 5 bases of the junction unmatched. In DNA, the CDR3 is TGCAGCGTGTCTACAGGGGGGACTGAAGCTTTCTTT. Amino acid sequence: CSVSTGGTEAFF.

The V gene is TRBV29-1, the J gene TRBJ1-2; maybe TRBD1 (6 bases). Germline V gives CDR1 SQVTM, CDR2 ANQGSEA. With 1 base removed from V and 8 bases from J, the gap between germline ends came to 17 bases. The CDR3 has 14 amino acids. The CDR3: CSVEVLQGTEGYTF. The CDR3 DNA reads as TGCAGCGTTGAAGTGCTACAGGGTACGGAAGGCTACACCTTC.

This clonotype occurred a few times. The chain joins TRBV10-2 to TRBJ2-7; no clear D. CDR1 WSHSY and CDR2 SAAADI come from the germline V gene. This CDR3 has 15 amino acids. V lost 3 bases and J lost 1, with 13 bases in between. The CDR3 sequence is CASSDRSYRSYEQYF. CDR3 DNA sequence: TGCGCCAGCAGTGATAGGTCGTATAGGTCCTACGAGCAGTACTTC.